This T cell receptor beta chain derives from a study of T-cell memory formation after mild COVID-19. Using its own MiXCR run on the 5' RACE reads, TCRdb lists one record per CDR3 protein. The top ten hold 2.4% of the sample, which has some 210,000 distinct CDR3 sequences, around 20% seen once. The CDR3 is 14 amino acids. Trimming cost V 4 bases and J 2 bases, with 13 bases left between them. Germline CDR1 reads SGHRS; CDR2 reads YFSETQ. The TCR comes from an adult woman who had mild COVID-19 (a few samples of this study predate the infection). Cell type and time point are not known. Sequences were obtained from PBMCs or a T cell subset sorted from them (not recorded which). The V gene is TRBV5-1, the J gene TRBJ2-7; D possibly corresponds to TRBD2 (5 bases). The CDR3 is CASSDFLAAYEQYF. For the CDR3, the DNA is TGCGCCAGCAGCGACTTCCTAGCAGCCTACGAGCAGTACTTC.